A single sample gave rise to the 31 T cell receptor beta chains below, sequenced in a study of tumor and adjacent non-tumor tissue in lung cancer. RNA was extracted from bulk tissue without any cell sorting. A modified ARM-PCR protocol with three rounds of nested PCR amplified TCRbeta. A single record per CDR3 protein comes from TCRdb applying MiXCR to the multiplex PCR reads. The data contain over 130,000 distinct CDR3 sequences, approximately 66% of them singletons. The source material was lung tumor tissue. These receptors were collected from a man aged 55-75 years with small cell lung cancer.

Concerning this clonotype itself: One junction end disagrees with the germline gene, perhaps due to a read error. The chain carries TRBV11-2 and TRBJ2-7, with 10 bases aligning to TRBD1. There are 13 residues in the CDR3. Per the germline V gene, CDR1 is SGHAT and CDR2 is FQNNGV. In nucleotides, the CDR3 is TGTGCCAGCAGCATGGGACAGGGGAACGTGCAGCACTTC. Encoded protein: CASSMGQGNVQHF.

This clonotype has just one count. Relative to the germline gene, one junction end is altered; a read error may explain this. The CDR3 spells CSVIGTSGFNEQFF. The DNA of the CDR3 is TGCAGCGTTATCGGGACTAGCGGGTTCAATGAACAGTTCTTC. This chain links TRBV29-1 with TRBJ2-1; 12 positions agree with TRBD2. Per the germline V gene, CDR1 is SQVTM and CDR2 is ANQGSEA. The CDR3 extends over 14 amino acids.

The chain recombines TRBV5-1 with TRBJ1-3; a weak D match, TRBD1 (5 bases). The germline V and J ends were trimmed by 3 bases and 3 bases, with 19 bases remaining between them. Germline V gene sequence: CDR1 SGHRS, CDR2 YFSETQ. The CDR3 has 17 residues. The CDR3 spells CASSCLGAGTFGNTIYF. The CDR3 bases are TGCGCCAGCAGCTGCTTGGGAGCTGGGACGTTTGGAAACACCATATATTTT.

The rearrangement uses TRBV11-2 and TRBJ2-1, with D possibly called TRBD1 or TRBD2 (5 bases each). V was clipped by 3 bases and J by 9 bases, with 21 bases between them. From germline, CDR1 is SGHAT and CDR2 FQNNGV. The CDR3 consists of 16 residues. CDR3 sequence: CASSFTRGRGSGEQFF. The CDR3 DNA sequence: TGTGCCAGCAGCTTCACCCGGGGCCGAGGAAGCGGTGAGCAGTTCTTC.

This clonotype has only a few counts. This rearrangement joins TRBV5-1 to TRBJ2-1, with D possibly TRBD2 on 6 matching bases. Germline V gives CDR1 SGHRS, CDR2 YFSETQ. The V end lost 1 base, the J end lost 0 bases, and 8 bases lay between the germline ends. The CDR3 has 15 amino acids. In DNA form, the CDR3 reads TGCGCCAGCAGCTTGACCGGGGGCTCCTACAATGAGCAGTTCTTC. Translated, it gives CASSLTGGSYNEQFF.

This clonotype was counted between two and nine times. The CDR3 protein is CASSPELAGDREQYF. CDR3 bases: TGTGCCAGCAGCCCGGAGCTAGCGGGAGATCGGGAGCAGTACTTC. The chain employs TRBV13 and TRBJ2-7, with TRBD2 matching 10 bases. This CDR3 has 15 residues. Germline V gene sequence: CDR1 PRHDT, CDR2 FYEKMQ (reference sequence). Germline trimming cut 5 bases from V and 7 bases from J; bases unmatched to any gene: 11. Drawing the rest from reference TRBV13 and TRBJ2-7, the complete variable domain is AAGVIQSPRHLIKEKRETATLKCYPIPRHDTVYWYQQGPGQDPQFLISFYEKMQSDKGSIPDRFSAQQFSDYHSELNMSSLELGDSALYFCASSPELAGDREQYFGPGTRLTVT.

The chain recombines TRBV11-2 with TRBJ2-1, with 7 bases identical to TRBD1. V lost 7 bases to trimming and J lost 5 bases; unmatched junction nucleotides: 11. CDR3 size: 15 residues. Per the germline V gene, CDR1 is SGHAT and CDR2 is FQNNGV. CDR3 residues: CASNIETGFNNEQFF. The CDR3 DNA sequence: TGTGCCAGCAACATAGAGACAGGGTTCAACAATGAGCAGTTCTTC.

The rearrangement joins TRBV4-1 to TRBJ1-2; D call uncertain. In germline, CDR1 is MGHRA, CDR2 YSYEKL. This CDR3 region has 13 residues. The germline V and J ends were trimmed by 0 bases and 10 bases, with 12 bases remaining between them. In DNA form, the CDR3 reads TGCGCCAGCAGCCAAGAGTGGGCGTGGGACTACACCTTC. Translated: CASSQEWAWDYTF.

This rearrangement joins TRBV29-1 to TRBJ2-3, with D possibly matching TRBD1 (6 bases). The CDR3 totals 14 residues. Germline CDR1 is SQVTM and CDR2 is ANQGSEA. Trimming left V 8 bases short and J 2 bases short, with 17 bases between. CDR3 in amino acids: CSLNEQGNTDTQYF. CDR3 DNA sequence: TGCAGCTTAAACGAACAGGGAAACACAGATACGCAGTATTTT.

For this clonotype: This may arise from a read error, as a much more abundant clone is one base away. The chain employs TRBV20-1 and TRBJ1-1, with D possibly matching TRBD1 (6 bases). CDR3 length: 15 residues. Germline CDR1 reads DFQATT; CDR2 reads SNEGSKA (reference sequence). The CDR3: CSARAGGRRDTETFF. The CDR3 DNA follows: TGCAGTGCTAGAGCAGGCGGGCGGAGGGACACTGAAACTTTCTTT.

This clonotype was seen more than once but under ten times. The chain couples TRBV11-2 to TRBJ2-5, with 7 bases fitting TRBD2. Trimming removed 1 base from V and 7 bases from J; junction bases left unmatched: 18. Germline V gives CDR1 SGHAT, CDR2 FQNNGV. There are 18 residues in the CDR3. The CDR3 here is CASSLGKGLVGGLVTQYF. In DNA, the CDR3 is TGTGCCAGCAGCTTAGGCAAAGGACTAGTGGGAGGTTTAGTGACCCAGTACTTC. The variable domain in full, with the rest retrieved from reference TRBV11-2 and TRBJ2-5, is EAGVAQSPRYKIIEKRQSVAFWCNPISGHATLYWYQQILGQGPKLLIQFQNNGVVDDSQLPKDRFSAERLKGVDSTLKIQPAKLEDSAVYLCASSLGKGLVGGLVTQYFGPGTRLLVL.

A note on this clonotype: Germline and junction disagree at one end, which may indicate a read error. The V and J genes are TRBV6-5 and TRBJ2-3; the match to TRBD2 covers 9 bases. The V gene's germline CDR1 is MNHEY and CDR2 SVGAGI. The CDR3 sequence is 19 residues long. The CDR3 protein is CTSSSTWSSGRRGTDTQYF. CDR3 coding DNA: TGTACCAGCAGTTCCACTTGGAGTAGCGGGAGACGCGGCACAGATACGCAGTATTTT.

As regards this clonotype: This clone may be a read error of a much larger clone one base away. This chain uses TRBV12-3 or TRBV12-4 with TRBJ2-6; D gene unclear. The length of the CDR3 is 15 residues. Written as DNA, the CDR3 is TGTGCCAGCAGACTCCAGCGCTCTGGGGTCAACGTCCTGACTTTC. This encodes CASRLQRSGVNVLTF.

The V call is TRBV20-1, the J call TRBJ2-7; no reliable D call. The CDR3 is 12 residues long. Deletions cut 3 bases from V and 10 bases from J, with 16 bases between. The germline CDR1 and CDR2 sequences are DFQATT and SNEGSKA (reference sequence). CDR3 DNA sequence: TGCAGTGCTAGTATGGCATCCCTCGAACAGTACTTC. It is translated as CSASMASLEQYF.

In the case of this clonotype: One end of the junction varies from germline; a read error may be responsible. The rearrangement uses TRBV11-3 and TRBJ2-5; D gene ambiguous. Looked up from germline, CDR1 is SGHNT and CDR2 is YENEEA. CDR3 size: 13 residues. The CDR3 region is CVSSLVAWETQYF. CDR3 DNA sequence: TGTGTCAGCAGTTTAGTAGCCTGGGAGACCCAGTACTTC.

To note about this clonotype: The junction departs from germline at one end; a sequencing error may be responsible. This chain's CDR3 is CSVRDRLAGDREQYF. For the CDR3, the DNA is TGCAGTGTTAGAGATAGACTAGCGGGAGATCGCGAGCAGTACTTC. V is TRBV20-1 and J is TRBJ2-7, with 12 bases matching TRBD2. Germline-derived CDR1 and CDR2 are DFQATT and SNEGSKA (reference sequence). This CDR3 region has 15 residues.

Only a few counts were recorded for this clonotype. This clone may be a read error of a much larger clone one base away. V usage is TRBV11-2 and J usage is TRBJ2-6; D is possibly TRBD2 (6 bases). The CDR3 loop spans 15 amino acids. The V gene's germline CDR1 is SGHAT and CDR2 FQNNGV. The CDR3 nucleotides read TGTGCCAGCAGCGTGTGGGACTCTGGGGTCAACGTCCTGACTTTC. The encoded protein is CASSVWDSGVNVLTF.

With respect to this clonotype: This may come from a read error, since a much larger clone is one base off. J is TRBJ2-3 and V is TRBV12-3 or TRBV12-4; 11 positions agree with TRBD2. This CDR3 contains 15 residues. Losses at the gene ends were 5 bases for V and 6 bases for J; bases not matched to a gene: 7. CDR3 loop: CASSALAGVTDTQYF. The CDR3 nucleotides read TGTGCCAGCAGTGCACTAGCGGGAGTCACCGATACGCAGTATTTT.

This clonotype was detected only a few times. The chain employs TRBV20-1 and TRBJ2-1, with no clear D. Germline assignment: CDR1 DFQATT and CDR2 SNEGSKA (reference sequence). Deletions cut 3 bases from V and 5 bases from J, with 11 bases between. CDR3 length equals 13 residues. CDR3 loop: CSARLVWDNEQFF. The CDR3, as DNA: TGCAGTGCTAGGTTGGTCTGGGACAATGAGCAGTTCTTC.

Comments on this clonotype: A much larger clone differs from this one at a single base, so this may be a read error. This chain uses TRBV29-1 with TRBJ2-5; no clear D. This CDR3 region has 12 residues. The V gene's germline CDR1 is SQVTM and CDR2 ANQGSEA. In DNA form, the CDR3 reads TGCAGCGTTGGAGCAGCCCAAGAGATCCAGTACTTC. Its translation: CSVGAAQEIQYF.

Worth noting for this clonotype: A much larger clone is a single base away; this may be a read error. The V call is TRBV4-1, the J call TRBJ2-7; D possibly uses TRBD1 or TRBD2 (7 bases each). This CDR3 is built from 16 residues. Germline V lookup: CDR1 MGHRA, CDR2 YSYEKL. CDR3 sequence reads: CASCQTTGDYPYEQYF. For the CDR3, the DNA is TGCGCCAGCTGCCAAACTACAGGGGACTACCCCTACGAGCAGTACTTC.

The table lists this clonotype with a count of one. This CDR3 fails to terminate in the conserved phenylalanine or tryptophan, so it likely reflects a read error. CDR3 loop: CASSLRLAAYNEQFS. The CDR3 DNA reads as TGTGCCAGCAGCCTTCGGCTAGCGGCCTACAATGAGCAGTTCTCC. The chain couples TRBV5-6 to TRBJ2-1; 7 bases are shared with TRBD2. The trim removed 4 bases at V and 2 bases at J, leaving 6 bases unmatched. The CDR3 sequence is 15 residues long. Germline V gene lookup returns CDR1 SGHDT and CDR2 YYEEEE.

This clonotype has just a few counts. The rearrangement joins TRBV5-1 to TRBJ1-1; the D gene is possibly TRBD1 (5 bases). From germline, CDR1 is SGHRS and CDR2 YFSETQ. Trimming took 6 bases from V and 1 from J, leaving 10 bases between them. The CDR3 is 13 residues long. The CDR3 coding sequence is TGCGCCAGCAAGGGACTTGAGAACACTGAAGCTTTCTTT. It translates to CASKGLENTEAFF.

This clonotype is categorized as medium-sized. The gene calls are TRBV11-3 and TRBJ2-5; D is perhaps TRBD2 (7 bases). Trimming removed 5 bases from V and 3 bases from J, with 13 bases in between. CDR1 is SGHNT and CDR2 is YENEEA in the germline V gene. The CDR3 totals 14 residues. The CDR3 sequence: CASSATGGEETQYF. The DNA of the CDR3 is TGTGCCAGCAGCGCCACGGGGGGCGAAGAGACCCAGTACTTC.

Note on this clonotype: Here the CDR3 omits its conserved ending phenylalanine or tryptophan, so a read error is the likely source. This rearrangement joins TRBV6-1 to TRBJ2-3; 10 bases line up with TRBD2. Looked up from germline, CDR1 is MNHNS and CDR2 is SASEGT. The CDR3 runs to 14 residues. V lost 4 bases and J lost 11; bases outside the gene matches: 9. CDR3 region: CASSVRPAGGWQYS. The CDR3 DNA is TGTGCCAGCAGTGTAAGACCAGCGGGAGGGTGGCAGTATTCT.

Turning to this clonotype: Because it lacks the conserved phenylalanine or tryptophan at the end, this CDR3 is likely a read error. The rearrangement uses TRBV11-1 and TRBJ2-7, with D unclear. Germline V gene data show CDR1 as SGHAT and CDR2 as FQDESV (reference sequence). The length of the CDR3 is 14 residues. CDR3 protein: CASSLVRSSYEQYL. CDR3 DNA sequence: TGTGCCAGTAGCTTAGTACGGAGCTCCTACGAGCAGTACCTC.

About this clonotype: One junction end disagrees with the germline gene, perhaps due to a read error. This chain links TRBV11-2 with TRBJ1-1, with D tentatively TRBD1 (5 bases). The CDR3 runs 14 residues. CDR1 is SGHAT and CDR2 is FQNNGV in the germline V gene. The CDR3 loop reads CASNWVGSGTEAFF. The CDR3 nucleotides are TGTGCCAGCAACTGGGTCGGGTCGGGGACTGAGGCTTTCTTT.

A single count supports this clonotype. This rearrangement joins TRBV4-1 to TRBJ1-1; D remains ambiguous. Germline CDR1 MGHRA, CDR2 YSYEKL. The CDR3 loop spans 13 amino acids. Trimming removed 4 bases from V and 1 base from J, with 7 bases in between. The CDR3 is CASSLQKNTEAFF. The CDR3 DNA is TGCGCCAGCAGCCTGCAGAAGAACACTGAAGCTTTCTTT.

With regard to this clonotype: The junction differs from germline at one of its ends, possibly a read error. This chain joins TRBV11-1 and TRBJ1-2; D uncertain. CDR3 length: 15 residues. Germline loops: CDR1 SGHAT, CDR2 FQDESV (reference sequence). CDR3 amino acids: CTSSPGRETYYGYTF. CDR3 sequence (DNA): TGTACCAGCAGCCCCGGACGGGAAACCTACTATGGCTACACCTTC.

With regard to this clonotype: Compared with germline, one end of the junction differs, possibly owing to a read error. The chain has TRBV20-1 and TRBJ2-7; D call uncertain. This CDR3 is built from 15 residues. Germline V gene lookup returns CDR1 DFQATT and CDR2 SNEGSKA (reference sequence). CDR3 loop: CSARRTRVGSYEQYF. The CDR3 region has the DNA TGCAGTGCTAGACGTACAAGGGTTGGCTCCTACGAGCAATACTTC.

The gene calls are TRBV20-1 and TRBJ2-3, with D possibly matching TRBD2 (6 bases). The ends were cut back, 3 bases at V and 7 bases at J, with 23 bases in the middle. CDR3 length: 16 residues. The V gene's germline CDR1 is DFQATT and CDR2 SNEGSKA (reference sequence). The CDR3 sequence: CSARDGRPFFLNTQYF. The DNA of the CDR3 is TGCAGTGCTAGGGATGGGAGGCCCTTTTTTTTAAATACGCAGTATTTT.